This paragraph reports one T cell receptor beta chain. This clone was seen more than once but under ten times. No cognate antigen has been identified for it. One base away there is no much larger clone; base qualities are not given. TCRbeta CDR3 regions were amplified from genomic DNA using the immunoSEQ Assay, a bias-controlled multiplex PCR. The published analysis was carried out like this. Within the assay, amplification of reference gene primers was used to estimate how many nucleated cells each sample contained. To quantify the absolute abundance of each unique TCRbeta CDR3 rearrangement, sequence reads were collapsed and filtered. Productive Simpson clonality was computed per sample as the square root of Simpson's diversity index over productive rearrangements. Sourced from immuneACCESS, this table was stored by TCRdb with only in-frame sequences that have V and J called. A share of the clones is absent; for the studies checked, an unresolved V gene accounts for under half, and the remainder has no known explanation. V and J calls and clone size follow that table, whereas D and trimming were derived from the DNA. The sample table lists 650,000 to 800,000 clones, just under 90% of them with a count of one. The ten largest make up roughly 0.25% of the sample.

The data belong to a study of blood T cell repertoires in COVID-19 (dated by TCRdb to about 2020). In terms of the full investigation: Collaborator samples came from the United States, Italy and Spain and covered acute and convalescent phases of COVID-19. The samples were drawn from two sources: the first 160 participants of the ongoing ImmuneRACE study, and 1,200 or so subjects contributed by 6 global collaborators. The material from the prospective study consisted of cDNA or gDNA derived from T cells, B-cell-depleted T cells, or PBMCs. Nearly every sample came with metadata listing a de-identified subject ID, COVID-19 status, age in years and sex. Subjects who had been exposed to COVID-19, were actively infected with it, or had recovered from it provided the deeply sampled blood TCRbeta repertoires that made up the dataset. Where available, HLA class I and class II types were taken from metadata supplied by the sample provider and were not determined by assay-based typing. The repertoires were released in a freely available public database meant as a resource for research on the immune response to SARS-CoV-2.

Per the germline V gene, SNHLY is the CDR1 and FYNNEI is the CDR2. The CDR3, from cysteine to phenylalanine, totals 11 residues. Only the CDR3 DNA stays, 33 bases, in frame from base 1. The junction carries 3 bases between V and J, which are trimmed by 3 bases and 3 bases respectively. Collaborating institutions collected whole blood in K2EDTA tubes following their own protocols. For TCRbeta analysis, collaborator samples were shipped as frozen whole blood, as isolated PBMCs, or as DNA extracted from either sample type. What the research found in general, with its limitations: The quantity of clinical and demographic metadata differed by source and by participant and was supplied without curation.

This TCR derives from a woman aged 18-30 years with acute or convalescent COVID-19. Recombination joined TRBV2 with TRBJ2-7, with the identity of the D gene unclear. Material for sequencing was peripheral blood. The CDR3 sequence is CASSDHYEQYF. The sequenced DNA: TGTGCCAGCAGTGACCACTACGAGCAGTACTTC.